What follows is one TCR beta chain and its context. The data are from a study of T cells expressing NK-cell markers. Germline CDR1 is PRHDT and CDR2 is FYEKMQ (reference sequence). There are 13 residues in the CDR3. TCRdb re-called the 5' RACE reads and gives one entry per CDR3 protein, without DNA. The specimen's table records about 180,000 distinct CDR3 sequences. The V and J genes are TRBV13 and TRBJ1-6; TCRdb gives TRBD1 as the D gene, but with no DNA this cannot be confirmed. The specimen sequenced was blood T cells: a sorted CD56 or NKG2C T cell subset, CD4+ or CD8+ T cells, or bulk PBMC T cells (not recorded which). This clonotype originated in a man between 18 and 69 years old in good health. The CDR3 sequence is CASSQGNNSPLHF.